One sample yielded the 13 T cell receptor beta chains listed below, sequenced in a study of OX40 agonist ivuxolimab in advanced cancers. The receptor library was made with the immunoSEQ multiplex PCR assay. The table was pulled from immuneACCESS by TCRdb, which kept in-frame rearrangements only. Such tables lose some clones; where checked, under half of the loss comes from unresolved V genes, and the rest has no known cause. The sample records approximately 77,000 clones, roughly 87% of which are singletons. Of the sample, 1.5% to 2% is held by the ten largest clones. Sequencing used CD4+ or CD8+ T cells sorted from blood, obtained in a trial of the OX40 agonist ivuxolimab. These receptors all come from an adult with an advanced solid tumor such as melanoma, head and neck, liver or kidney cancer.

V is TRBV18 and J is TRBJ2-3, with 7 bases fitting TRBD2. Germline CDR1 KGHSH, CDR2 LQKENI. V gave up 2 bases and J gave up 3 bases; unmatched junction bases: 8. The CDR3 is 16 residues long. The CDR3 nucleotides read TGTGCCAGCTCACCAGGGACCCGGCGGGGGACAGATACGCAGTATTTT. Residues: CASSPGTRRGTDTQYF.

The chain combines TRBV7-9 with TRBJ2-3; TRBD2 is a possible D gene (5 bases). This CDR3 has 14 amino acids. V was trimmed by 5 bases and J by 0 bases, leaving 9 bases between them. CDR1 and CDR2 (germline): SEHNR, FQNEAQ (reference sequence). The DNA of the CDR3 is TGTGCCAGCAGCGCCTGGACTAGCACAGATACGCAGTATTTT. This codes for CASSAWTSTDTQYF.

The V gene is TRBV6-5, the J gene TRBJ1-5; D not resolved. The CDR3 consists of 13 residues. The germline V and J ends were trimmed by 5 bases and 4 bases, with 9 bases remaining between them. Per the germline V gene, CDR1 is MNHEY and CDR2 is SVGAGI. The CDR3 protein is CASSPLGNQPQHF. The DNA for the CDR3 is TGTGCCAGCAGTCCTCTTGGAAATCAGCCCCAGCATTTT.

The chain links TRBV27 to TRBJ1-1; possibly TRBD1 for D (6 bases). V was clipped by 10 bases and J by 5 bases, with 20 bases between them. Germline V gene data show CDR1 as MNHEY and CDR2 as SMNVEV (reference sequence). The CDR3 runs to 14 residues. CDR3: CATNPTRTGTEAFF. The DNA for the CDR3 is TGTGCCACCAACCCGACCCGAACAGGGACTGAAGCTTTCTTT.

CDR3 in DNA: TGTGCCAGCAGTGAAAGGCTGAGCGTTGAAGCTTTCTTT. This encodes CASSERLSVEAFF. The rearrangement uses TRBV6-1 and TRBJ1-1; D call uncertain. Germline CDR1 reads MNHNS; CDR2 reads SASEGT. CDR3 length: 13 residues. V lost 2 bases and J 7 bases, leaving 11 bases between the germline ends.

This chain links TRBV7-8 with TRBJ2-3, with D uncertain. Germline-derived CDR1 and CDR2 are SGHVS and FQNEAQ. The CDR3 totals 12 residues. The germline V and J ends were trimmed by 5 bases and 8 bases, with 11 bases remaining between them. The CDR3 nucleotides read TGTGCCAGCAGCCCCAGGTGGGGTACGCAGTATTTT. This gives the protein CASSPRWGTQYF.

As regards this clone: In the same sample, other DNA sequences code for this CDR3. V and J are TRBV11-3 and TRBJ2-7; the D is unclear. V shed 1 base and J shed 4 bases, with 5 bases lying between them. The CDR3 consists of 12 residues. From germline, CDR1 is SGHNT and CDR2 YENEEA. The CDR3 coding sequence is TGTGCCAGCAGCTTAGCTTTGTACGAGCAGTACTTC. Translated, it gives CASSLALYEQYF. Drawing the rest from reference TRBV11-3 and TRBJ2-7, the complete variable domain is EAGVVQSPRYKIIEKKQPVAFWCNPISGHNTLYWYLQNLGQGPELLIRYENEEAVDDSQLPKDRFSAERLKGVDSTLKIQPAELGDSAVYLCASSLALYEQYFGPGTRLTVT.

The chain carries TRBV5-6 and TRBJ2-4; no reliable D call. Deletions cut 1 base from V and 5 bases from J, with 13 bases between. The CDR3 is made up of 15 amino acids. Germline CDR1 is SGHDT and CDR2 is YYEEEE. In DNA, the CDR3 is TGTGCCAGCAGCTTGAACGGGCCGATCGAAAACATTCAGTACTTC. It is translated as CASSLNGPIENIQYF.

The chain has TRBV28 and TRBJ1-2, with 10 positions matching TRBD1. Germline values: CDR1 MDHEN, CDR2 SYDVKM. The CDR3 extends over 15 amino acids. V was pared by 2 bases and J by 5 bases, with 5 bases of the junction left unmatched. The CDR3 DNA sequence: TGTGCCAGCAGTTTACCTGGACAGGGGGATTATGGCTACACCTTC. This gives the protein CASSLPGQGDYGYTF.

The chain combines TRBV12-5 with TRBJ1-5; TRBD1 matches at 10 bases. Losses at the gene ends were 6 bases for V and 0 bases for J; bases not matched to a gene: 8. Germline V gene sequence: CDR1 LGHNT, CDR2 FRNRAP. This CDR3 is 17 amino acids long. CDR3 coding DNA: TGTGCTAGTGGCTCGACAGGGGGCTTGGATAGCAATCAGCCCCAGCATTTT. Amino acid sequence: CASGSTGGLDSNQPQHF. The complete variable domain, with remaining parts taken from reference TRBV12-5 and TRBJ1-5, reads DARVTQTPRHKVTEMGQEVTMRCQPILGHNTVFWYRQTMMQGLELLAYFRNRAPLDDSGMPKDRFSAEMPDATLATLKIQPSEPRDSAVYFCASGSTGGLDSNQPQHFGDGTRLSIL.

The rearrangement uses TRBV29-1 and TRBJ1-1; no firm D call. This CDR3 has 12 amino acids. V dropped 7 bases and J dropped 5 bases, with 14 bases sitting between them. The germline V gene encodes CDR1 SQVTM and CDR2 ANQGSEA. The CDR3 DNA is TGCAGCGCTGGTGGGGTAGGGACTGAAGCTTTCTTT. Its protein is CSAGGVGTEAFF.

The chain carries TRBV28 and TRBJ1-2, with TRBD1 matching over 9 bases. Germline CDR1 reads MDHEN; CDR2 reads SYDVKM. V lost 10 bases and J lost 3; bases outside the gene matches: 9. This CDR3 contains 14 residues. The CDR3 loop reads CATTLTGGDYGYTF. The CDR3 DNA reads TGTGCCACTACATTGACAGGGGGAGACTATGGCTACACCTTC.

This clone came up once. The chain uses TRBV10-3 and TRBJ2-5, with a weak D call TRBD1 (6 bases). V lost 3 bases and J lost 5, with 10 bases in between. Germline V gene lookup returns CDR1 ENHRY and CDR2 SYGVKD. The CDR3 sequence is 13 residues long. The CDR3 DNA reads as TGTGCCATCAGTGATGGACAGAGGGAGACCCAGTACTTC. This translates into CAISDGQRETQYF.